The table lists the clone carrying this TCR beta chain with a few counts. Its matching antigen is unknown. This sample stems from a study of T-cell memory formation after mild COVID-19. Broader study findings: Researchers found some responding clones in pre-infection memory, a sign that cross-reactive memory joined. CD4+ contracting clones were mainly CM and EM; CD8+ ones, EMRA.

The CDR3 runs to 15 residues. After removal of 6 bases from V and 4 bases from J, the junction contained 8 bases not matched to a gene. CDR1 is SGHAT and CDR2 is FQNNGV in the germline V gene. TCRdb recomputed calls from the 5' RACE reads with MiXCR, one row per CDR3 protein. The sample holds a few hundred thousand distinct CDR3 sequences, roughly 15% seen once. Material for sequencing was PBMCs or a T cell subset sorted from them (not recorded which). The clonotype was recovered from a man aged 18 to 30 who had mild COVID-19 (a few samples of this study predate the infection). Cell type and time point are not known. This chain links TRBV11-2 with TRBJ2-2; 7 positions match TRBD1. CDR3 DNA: TGTGCCAGCAGGAAGATACAGGGGAGCACCGGGGAGCTGTTTTTT. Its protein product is CASRKIQGSTGELFF.